A single sample gave rise to the 13 T cell receptor beta chains below, sequenced in a study of shared clonotypes between healthy human individuals. Clones were read by immunoSEQ multiplex PCR, and TCRdb kept only the in-frame ones, dropping some. Here the sample spans around 700,000 clones, over 65% being singletons. The sample comprised memory CD4+ T cells sorted from blood. Documented subset: CD45RA-negative fraction. The receptor source for this set is a woman younger than 45 in good health.

The chain has TRBV27 and TRBJ2-6; 7 bases agree with TRBD1. The CDR3 is made up of 16 amino acids. Germline CDR1 reads MNHEY; CDR2 reads SMNVEV (reference sequence). J lost 0 bases, V lost 6 bases, and 5 bases had no gene match. The CDR3 DNA reads TGTGCCAGCAGGTCCGGGACAGCCTCTGGGGCCAACGTCCTGACTTTC. This codes for CASRSGTASGANVLTF.

This clone appeared a few times. The V gene is TRBV19, the J gene TRBJ2-1; D remains unclear. In germline, CDR1 is LNHDA, CDR2 SQIVND (reference sequence). The CDR3 covers 15 residues. Trimming removed 5 bases from V and 3 bases from J, with 14 bases in between. The DNA for the CDR3 is TGTGCCAGTAGTGCGCGCTCGGGTTACTACAATGAGCAGTTCTTC. This translates into CASSARSGYYNEQFF.

The J gene is TRBJ2-3, the V gene TRBV14; TRBD1 is a possible D gene (5 bases). Germline values: CDR1 SGHDN, CDR2 FVKESK. CDR3 length: 16 residues. Trimming cost V 0 bases and J 1 base, with 11 bases left between them. As DNA, the CDR3 is TGTGCCAGCAGCCAAGATTTTCCAGGGCGCACAGATACGCAGTATTTT. It translates to CASSQDFPGRTDTQYF.

This chain links TRBV11-1 with TRBJ2-6, with D possibly TRBD2 on 5 matching bases. The V gene's germline CDR1 is SGHAT and CDR2 FQDESV (reference sequence). The V gene lost 5 bases and the J gene lost 1 base, with 18 bases spanning the gap. The CDR3 totals 18 residues. The CDR3: CASSEGLPFKSGANVLTF. The CDR3 bases are TGTGCCAGCAGCGAGGGCCTCCCCTTTAAATCTGGGGCCAACGTCCTGACTTTC.

The genes are TRBV11-3 and TRBJ2-7, with D possibly TRBD1 on 7 matching bases. V lost 5 bases, J lost 5 bases, and 22 bases lay in between. The germline gives CDR1 SGHNT, CDR2 YENEEA. The CDR3 runs to 16 residues. CDR3 in DNA: TGTGCCAGCAGCGGAGGAGGGACAGATTTACTCCACGAGCAGTACTTC. Protein: CASSGGGTDLLHEQYF.

The chain has TRBV28 and TRBJ2-5; TRBD2 matches 7 bases. Matching the DNA end better, TRBJ2-7 makes the J call doubtful. Germline-derived CDR1 and CDR2 are MDHEN and SYDVKM. The CDR3 covers 17 residues. CDR3 bases: TGTGCCAGCTCAAGTTTAGGGTTGGGGCGGGAGTACCACGAGCAGTACTTC. Protein sequence: CASSSLGLGREYHEQYF.

A few counts support this clone. The V gene is TRBV13, the J gene TRBJ2-5; TRBD2 aligns across 7 bases. Per germline, CDR1 PRHDT and CDR2 FYEKMQ (reference sequence). With V trimmed by 2 bases and J by 2 bases, 14 bases remained unmatched. The CDR3 is 18 residues long. In nucleotides, the CDR3 is TGTGCCAGCAGCTTATCTATCGGGGGGACTACCAGGCAAGAGACCCAGTACTTC. Translation: CASSLSIGGTTRQETQYF.

This chain joins TRBV5-1 and TRBJ2-3, with unresolved D. Trimming stripped 7 bases from V and 5 bases from J, with 11 bases between. The CDR3 consists of 12 residues. Germline V gene lookup returns CDR1 SGHRS and CDR2 YFSETQ. The CDR3 region is CASQESVDTQYF. CDR3 bases: TGCGCCAGCCAAGAGTCGGTAGATACGCAGTATTTT.

This clone was detected only once. DNA for the CDR3: TGTGCCAGCACCTTGGGAACGTTCGCATACGAGCAGTACTTC. It is translated as CASTLGTFAYEQYF. The V call is TRBV2, the J call TRBJ2-7; D unclear. V gave up 7 bases and J gave up 4 bases, with 17 bases separating them. The V gene's germline CDR1 is SNHLY and CDR2 FYNNEI. CDR3 size: 14 residues. Based on the CDR3 plus reference TRBV2 and TRBJ2-7, the full variable domain is EPEVTQTPSHQVTQMGQEVILRCVPISNHLYFYWYRQILGQKVEFLVSFYNNEISEKSEIFDDQFSVERPDGSNFTLKIRSTKLEDSAMYFCASTLGTFAYEQYFGPGTRLTVT.

This sequence joins TRBV5-1 and TRBJ2-3; D is ambiguous. V was shortened by 7 bases and J by 4 bases, with 13 bases between the two germline ends. Germline CDR1 is SGHRS and CDR2 is YFSETQ. This CDR3 is 13 amino acids long. The CDR3 here is CASRVPGADTQYF. The CDR3 coding sequence is TGCGCCAGCCGTGTCCCTGGGGCAGATACGCAGTATTTT.

This clone was counted a few times. The chain has TRBV20-1 and TRBJ2-1; D unclear. Trimming shortened V by 3 bases and J by 5 bases, and 5 bases separated the two germline ends. The CDR3 has 11 residues. The germline gives CDR1 DFQATT, CDR2 SNEGSKA (reference sequence). CDR3: CSARVNNEQFF. The CDR3 DNA is TGCAGTGCTAGGGTAAACAATGAGCAGTTCTTC.

V is TRBV19 and J is TRBJ1-1; a possible D gene is TRBD1 (5 bases). Trimming removed 7 bases at V and 1 base at J, with 28 bases between. The germline V gene encodes CDR1 LNHDA and CDR2 SQIVND (reference sequence). There are 19 residues in the CDR3. CDR3 sequence (DNA): TGTGCCAGTATCCGGGACCCTTTTAGTGGGGCCGGTCCGAACACTGAAGCTTTCTTT. Its translation is CASIRDPFSGAGPNTEAFF.

The CDR3 nucleotides read TGTGCCAGCAGCGAGGGACTAGCTCTCGGGGATACGCAGTATTTT. Translation gives CASSEGLALGDTQYF. The V call is TRBV6-4, the J call TRBJ2-3, with 9 bases aligning to TRBD2. Trimming cost V 6 bases and J 6 bases; bases outside gene matches: 10. This CDR3 spans 15 amino acids. Germline assignment: CDR1 MRHNA and CDR2 SNTAGT.